The 26 T cell receptor beta chains reported below all come from one sample, sequenced in a study of T cells expressing NK-cell markers. No DNA is given; TCRdb re-called the 5' RACE reads and lists each CDR3 protein once. The sample totals some 600,000 distinct CDR3 sequences. Material: blood T cells: a sorted CD56 or NKG2C T cell subset, CD4+ or CD8+ T cells, or bulk PBMC T cells (not recorded which). These receptors were obtained from a man aged 18 to 35 in good health.

This chain links TRBV5-1 with TRBJ1-4; TCRdb selects TRBD1, and the lack of DNA leaves this call unchecked. Per germline, CDR1 SGHRS and CDR2 YFSETQ. The CDR3 has 16 amino acids. The CDR3 reads CASSLRQGSTNEKLFF.

V and J are TRBV7-9 and TRBJ2-2. The V gene's germline CDR1 is SEHNR and CDR2 FQNEAQ (reference sequence). CDR3 length: 16 residues. CDR3 amino acids: CASSSDARANTGELFF.

The gene calls are TRBV6-2 or TRBV6-3 and TRBJ2-1; absent DNA, TCRdb's TRBD2 call cannot be checked. From germline, CDR1 is MNHEY and CDR2 SVGEGT. This CDR3 has 16 residues. The CDR3: CASSYNPLSRPNEQFF.

CDR3 protein: CASSSTLARQFF. The chain employs TRBV12-3 or TRBV12-4 and TRBJ2-1; TCRdb indicates TRBD2, and absent DNA this call remains unverified. The CDR3 has 12 amino acids.

The rearrangement uses TRBV29-1 and TRBJ1-4; the D call of TRBD1 rests on TCRdb alone, since no DNA is present to check it. The V gene's germline CDR1 is SQVTM and CDR2 ANQGSEA. The CDR3 is 12 amino acids. The CDR3 is CSVAGAGEKLFF.

The V and J genes are TRBV5-1 and TRBJ2-7; TCRdb calls TRBD1, which cannot be checked without DNA. Germline V lookup: CDR1 SGHRS, CDR2 YFSETQ. This CDR3 has 16 amino acids. CDR3 sequence: CASRHLGQGAPHEQYF.

The chain combines TRBV7-3 with TRBJ2-2. Germline V gene data show CDR1 as SGHTA and CDR2 as FQGTGA. This CDR3 contains 14 residues. CDR3 amino acids: CASSFPNQAGELFF.

The V call is TRBV5-5, the J call TRBJ2-1. The CDR3 spans 11 residues. Germline V lookup: CDR1 SGHKS, CDR2 YYEKEE (reference sequence). CDR3: CASSFEVRQFF.

The chain links TRBV5-5 to TRBJ2-1; TCRdb's D gene call, TRBD2, goes unchecked for lack of DNA. Germline lookup yields CDR1 SGHKS and CDR2 YYEKEE (reference sequence). This CDR3 is 14 amino acids long. CDR3 residues: CASSHGLASNEQFF.

This chain uses TRBV20-1 with TRBJ2-6. Germline V gives CDR1 DFQATT, CDR2 SNEGSKA (reference sequence). This CDR3 has 14 residues. The CDR3 reads CSAIPISGANVLTF.

The chain uses TRBV20-1 and TRBJ2-1; the D gene TCRdb calls, TRBD1, cannot be checked with no DNA. This CDR3 contains 12 residues. Germline values: CDR1 DFQATT, CDR2 SNEGSKA (reference sequence). CDR3 region: CSARGQAYEQFF.

The gene calls are TRBV5-1 and TRBJ1-5; TCRdb's assignment of TRBD1 cannot be checked, as there is no DNA. The CDR3 runs to 15 residues. Germline values: CDR1 SGHRS, CDR2 YFSETQ. CDR3 region: CASSWTTGGGQPQHF.

The gene calls are TRBV5-1 and TRBJ1-2. Germline CDR1 reads SGHRS; CDR2 reads YFSETQ. This CDR3 has 15 amino acids. CDR3 amino acids: CASSRTGEVNYGYTF.

V is TRBV7-9 and J is TRBJ2-3; the TCRdb call, TRBD2, lacks DNA for checking. This CDR3 is 12 amino acids long. Germline CDR1 SEHNR, CDR2 FQNEAQ (reference sequence). The CDR3 loop is CASSLVMAGQYF. Complete variable domain (other parts from reference TRBV7-9 and TRBJ2-3): DTGVSQNPRHKITKRGQNVTFRCDPISEHNRLYWYRQTLGQGPEFLTYFQNEAQLEKSRLLSDRFSAERPKGSFSTLEIQRTEQGDSAMYLCASSLVMAGQYFGPGTRLTVL.

V gene TRBV2 combines with J gene TRBJ2-3; absent DNA, TCRdb's TRBD1 call cannot be checked. The CDR3 is 15 amino acids. Germline V gene sequence: CDR1 SNHLY, CDR2 FYNNEI. The CDR3 loop reads CASRRDRGGTDTQYF.

The J gene is TRBJ2-1, the V gene TRBV5-1; TCRdb returns TRBD2, unconfirmable since there is no DNA. CDR3 length: 17 residues. Germline V gene data show CDR1 as SGHRS and CDR2 as YFSETQ. CDR3 sequence reads: CASSRHQTSGRSNEQFF.

V is TRBV7-9 and J is TRBJ2-5; TCRdb reports TRBD1, a call that lacks DNA to check it against. The CDR3 sequence is 16 residues long. Per the germline V gene, CDR1 is SEHNR and CDR2 is FQNEAQ (reference sequence). The CDR3 loop reads CASSYLRQGTGETQYF.

The V call is TRBV9, the J call TRBJ2-4; TCRdb selects TRBD1, and the lack of DNA leaves this call unchecked. Germline V gene sequence: CDR1 SGDLS, CDR2 YYNGEE. The CDR3 contains 15 residues. CDR3 residues: CASSAEGQVKNIQYF. The whole variable domain, filled in from reference TRBV9 and TRBJ2-4, reads DSGVTQTPKHLITATGQRVTLRCSPRSGDLSVYWYQQSLDQGLQFLIQYYNGEERAKGNILERFSAQQFPDLHSELNLSSLELGDSALYFCASSAEGQVKNIQYFGAGTRLSVL.

The chain couples TRBV10-2 to TRBJ1-1. The CDR3 spans 13 residues. Germline CDR1 reads WSHSY; CDR2 reads SAAADI. CDR3 sequence: CASSENPSTEAFF.

The chain has TRBV9 and TRBJ2-1; TCRdb reports TRBD2, a call that lacks DNA to check it against. This CDR3 is built from 15 residues. Germline CDR1 and CDR2: SGDLS and YYNGEE. The CDR3 protein is CASSVVASGMDEQFF.

The V call is TRBV6-1, the J call TRBJ1-2. The CDR3 consists of 15 residues. Germline CDR1 reads MNHNS; CDR2 reads SASEGT. The CDR3 reads CASSRGFGGPYGYTF.

The chain combines TRBV3-1 with TRBJ2-7. Germline CDR1 and CDR2: LGHDT and YNNKEL (reference sequence). The CDR3 runs 14 residues. CDR3 in amino acids: CASSPHPSGYEQYF.

The chain is built from TRBV18 and TRBJ2-3; TCRdb proposes TRBD2, but this gene call is untestable without DNA. In germline, CDR1 is KGHSH, CDR2 LQKENI. The CDR3 covers 16 residues. CDR3 sequence: CASSPPGLAGRDTQYF.

This chain joins TRBV12-3 or TRBV12-4 and TRBJ1-4; with no DNA, the TCRdb D assignment of TRBD1 cannot be verified. This CDR3 contains 13 residues. This chain's CDR3 is CASSWADRAQLFF.

The chain joins TRBV7-2 to TRBJ2-2; TCRdb returns TRBD1, unconfirmable since there is no DNA. This CDR3 has 14 residues. Germline V CDR1 and CDR2: SGHTA, FQGNSA. The CDR3 is CASSRDSPIGELFF.

The chain couples TRBV7-9 to TRBJ2-3; the TRBD1 assignment by TCRdb is unverifiable without DNA. Germline CDR1 and CDR2: SEHNR and FQNEAQ (reference sequence). This CDR3 is 14 amino acids long. CDR3 sequence reads: CASRWDMAADTQYF.